The entry below gives a single T cell receptor beta chain sequence along with its context. The antigen it recognizes is unknown. The record has no base qualities; no much larger clone is one base away. The data stem from a study of T cell changes during pregnancy in multiple sclerosis (dated by TCRdb to between 2017 and 2020). Context from the whole study: Changes in the T cell repertoire over the course of pregnancy were examined in this study in women with multiple sclerosis.

The CDR3 covers 15 residues, taking in both the cysteine and the phenylalanine. Just CDR3 DNA is preserved here, 45 bases in frame from base 1. CDR1 SEHNR and CDR2 FQNEAQ are derived from the germline V gene (reference sequence). At the junction V is shortened by 5 bases and J by 2 bases; bases outside the gene matches: 7. The library was obtained by the immunoSEQ multiplex PCR assay. Imported from immuneACCESS, the table was reduced by TCRdb to in-frame sequences with V and J called. These copies leave out some clones; in studies compared against another copy, an unresolved V gene accounts for under half, and the cause of the remainder is not known. The sample table contains about 53,000 clones; only one count was recorded for more than 90% of them. Of the sample, less than 4% falls within the top ten clones.

The specimen was CD8+ T cells from peripheral blood mononuclear cells, collected before pregnancy. In this chain, TRBV7-9 is recombined with TRBJ2-7; 9 junctional bases match TRBD1. The sequence was collected from a female donor with multiple sclerosis, enrolled in a pregnancy study. DNA sequence: TGTGCCAGCAGCAATGGACAGGGGCATACCTACGAGCAGTACTTC. It translates to CASSNGQGHTYEQYF.